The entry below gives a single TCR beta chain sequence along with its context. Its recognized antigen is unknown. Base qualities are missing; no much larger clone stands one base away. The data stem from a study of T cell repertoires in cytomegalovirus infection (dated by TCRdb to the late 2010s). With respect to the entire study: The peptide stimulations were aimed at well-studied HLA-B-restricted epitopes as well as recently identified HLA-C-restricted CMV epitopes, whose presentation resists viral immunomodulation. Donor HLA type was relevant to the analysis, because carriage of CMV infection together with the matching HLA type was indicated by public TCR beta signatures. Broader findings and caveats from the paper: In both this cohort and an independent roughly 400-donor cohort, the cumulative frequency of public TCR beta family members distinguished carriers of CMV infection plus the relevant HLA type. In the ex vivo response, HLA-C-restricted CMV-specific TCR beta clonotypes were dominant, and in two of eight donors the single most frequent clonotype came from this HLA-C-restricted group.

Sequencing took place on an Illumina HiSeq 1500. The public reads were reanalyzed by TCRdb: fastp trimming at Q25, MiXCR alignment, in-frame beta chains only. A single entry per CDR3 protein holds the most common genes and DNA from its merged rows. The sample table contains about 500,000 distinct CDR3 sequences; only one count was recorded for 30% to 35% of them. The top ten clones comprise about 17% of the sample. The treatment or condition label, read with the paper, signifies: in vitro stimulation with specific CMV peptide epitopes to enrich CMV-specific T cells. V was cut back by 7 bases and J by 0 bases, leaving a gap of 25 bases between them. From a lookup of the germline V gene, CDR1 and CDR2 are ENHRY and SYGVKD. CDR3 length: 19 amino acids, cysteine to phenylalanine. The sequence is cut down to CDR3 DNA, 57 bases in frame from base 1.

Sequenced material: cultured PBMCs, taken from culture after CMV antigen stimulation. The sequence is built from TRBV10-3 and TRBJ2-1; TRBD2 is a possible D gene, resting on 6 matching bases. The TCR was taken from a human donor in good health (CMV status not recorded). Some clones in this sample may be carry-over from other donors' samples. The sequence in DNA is TGTGCCATCAAATCGAGAGTCCCTAGCGCGCGGATCTCCTACAATGAGCAGTTCTTC. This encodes CAIKSRVPSARISYNEQFF.